This T cell receptor (beta chain) was captured by sequencing in a study of T cell clonotyping in hematopoietic cell transplantation. General study results and limits: Few recipient clonotypes overlapped donors; over 97% were de novo at given depth. Higher Inverse Simpson Index values in graft donor and pretransplant recipient predicted broader posttransplant TCR diversity. After transplant, recipient diversity fell while pathologically expanded clonotypes grew through day 180.

Regarding this clone: As yet, its antigen is unknown.

TCRdb keeps only in-frame clones here, not all; method: immunoSEQ multiplex PCR. The sample records approximately 30,000 clones, 95% being singletons. CDR3 length: 15 residues. V shed 3 bases and J 4 bases; nucleotides not matched to a gene: 8. Germline lookup yields CDR1 SGHNT and CDR2 YYREEE (reference sequence). The sequencing input was peripheral blood mononuclear cells. This TCR came from a man in his forties or fifties in good health. Some clones in this sample may be carry-over from other donors' samples. This chain uses TRBV5-4 with TRBJ1-2, with 8 bases lining up with TRBD1. The CDR3: CASSSTGQGSYGYTF. The DNA of the CDR3 is TGTGCCAGCAGCTCGACTGGACAGGGTAGCTATGGCTACACCTTC.